Below are 2 T cell receptor beta chains sequenced from a single sample in a study of cytomegalovirus exposure and HLA in healthy donors. The PCR had 60 Vbeta and 13 Jbeta primers. Repertoires were generated with immunoSEQ multiplex PCR, while TCRdb's copy carries only in-frame clones and drops some. Of 150,000 to 200,000 clones in the sample, about four fifths were seen once. Sequenced material: PBMCs. These receptors all come from a woman aged 25 to 39 in good health and CMV-seropositive.

The CDR3 DNA follows: TGTGCCAGCAGGGGCCAGACAGGGACGCCAGGGAACACCATATATTTT. Its translation: CASRGQTGTPGNTIYF. The chain has TRBV2 and TRBJ1-3, with TRBD1 matching over 7 bases. J was trimmed by 7 bases and V by 6 bases; bases with no gene match: 15. The length of the CDR3 is 16 residues. CDR1 is SNHLY, CDR2 FYNNEI, per germline.

The J gene is TRBJ2-2, the V gene TRBV5-4; the D gene is possibly TRBD1 (6 bases). Germline V gene lookup returns CDR1 SGHNT and CDR2 YYREEE (reference sequence). CDR3 size: 15 residues. V lost 4 bases, J lost 2 bases, and 12 bases lay in between. CDR3 sequence reads: CASSVRTVNTGELFF. The CDR3 DNA reads TGTGCCAGCAGCGTACGGACAGTTAACACCGGGGAGCTGTTTTTT.